This TCR beta chain was recorded in a study of cytomegalovirus exposure and HLA in healthy donors. Points from the study as a whole: The later analysis indicated that the majority of CMV-associated TCR beta chains appeared HLA-restricted.

Details on this clone: Its target is unknown.

V lost 4 bases to trimming and J lost 0 bases; unmatched junction nucleotides: 11. This CDR3 is built from 18 residues. CDR1 is SEHNR and CDR2 is FQNEAQ in the germline V gene (reference sequence). Amplification used 60 Vbeta primers and 13 Jbeta primers. Sequenced by immunoSEQ multiplex PCR; TCRdb stores in-frame clones only, minus some. The sample contains tens of thousands of clones, roughly 63% of which appear only once. The chain links TRBV7-9 to TRBJ2-2; TRBD2 agrees at 7 bases. Sequencing input: PBMCs. This TCR derives from a woman in her fifties or sixties in good health and CMV-seropositive. The DNA for the CDR3 is TGTGCCAGCAGCTCAAAAATCCCGGGACTAACGAACACCGGGGAGCTGTTTTTT. It codes for CASSSKIPGLTNTGELFF. Complete variable domain (other parts from reference TRBV7-9 and TRBJ2-2): DTGVSQNPRHKITKRGQNVTFRCDPISEHNRLYWYRQTLGQGPEFLTYFQNEAQLEKSRLLSDRFSAERPKGSFSTLEIQRTEQGDSAMYLCASSSKIPGLTNTGELFFGEGSRLTVL.